The sequence of this TCR beta chain was determined in a study of graft-versus-host responses after intestinal transplantation. Study-wide results and limits: Early post-transplant HvG declines tracked with peak circulating GvH clone levels.

This clone was detected once. What it binds is not known. The protocol was immunoSEQ multiplex PCR, while the TCRdb copy is restricted to in-frame clones and leaves out a portion. The repertoire includes 90,000 to 150,000 clones, roughly 91% of them detected once, and about 0.11% sits in the top ten. The germline V gene encodes CDR1 MNHNS and CDR2 SASEGT. CDR3 length equals 14 residues. Trimming took 1 base from V and 5 from J, leaving 9 bases between them. The sequencing used unstimulated CD4+ T cells sorted from spleen or lymph node cells, collected before intestinal transplant. This rearrangement joins TRBV6-1 to TRBJ1-3; no reliable D call. The TCR originated in a human donor who received an intestinal transplant. The CDR3 coding sequence is TGTGCCAGCAGTGAAGGCAGGATAAGAAACACCATATATTTT. Amino acid sequence: CASSEGRIRNTIYF.